The clone carrying this TCR beta chain was picked up many times. This sample is drawn from a study of regulatory T cells in long-lasting Graves disease. According to the study, TCR beta libraries were built with iRepertoire HTBI primers and CDR3-region Arm-PCR. In TCRdb, the multiplex PCR reads were re-called with MiXCR into one record per CDR3 protein. The table records about 450,000 distinct CDR3 sequences, about a sixth of them present only once. The sample's time point: newly diagnosed GD, antithyroid drugs for less than 3 months. Extracted PBMC RNA gave rise to the TCR library. The germline gives CDR1 KGHDR, CDR2 SFDVKD. Trimming removed 6 bases from V and 5 bases from J, with 8 bases in between. CDR3 size: 12 residues. This sample was also put to use in a study of T cells in Graves' hyperthyroidism and ophthalmopathy. From that study: Exclusion of a patient resulted from uncontrolled infection, other autoimmune disease, pregnancy or lactation.

The rearrangement uses TRBV24-1 and TRBJ2-3; D is uncertain. This specimen consisted of peripheral blood mononuclear cells (PBMCs), obtained at new diagnosis, from a patient treated with antithyroid drugs. The sequence came from a woman aged 25 to 39 with Graves disease. CDR3: CATSRDGDTQYF. The CDR3 bases are TGTGCCACCAGTCGCGATGGAGATACGCAGTATTTT.